Listed here is a single T cell receptor (beta chain). Its antigen target is currently unknown. For every CD8+ T cell subset, fewer than 350,000 cells were flow-sorted straight into RLT lysis buffer, and each subset was sorted in triplicate. To keep memory contaminants out, a stringent definition of naive CD8+ T cells was applied: CD45RO-CCR7+CD27+CD95-. Standard density gradient centrifugation was used to isolate peripheral blood mononuclear cells from buffy coats. Naive CXCR3-negative and CXCR3-positive CD8+ T cells were flow-sorted using a FACSAria III. Total RNA was extracted from sorted cells with an RNeasy Mini Kit. This record belongs to a study of CXCR3-negative and CXCR3-positive naive CD8 T cells (dated by TCRdb to 2018 to 2020). The study in broad terms: In total, about 150 million TRB reads were obtained, corresponding to roughly 1.5 +/- 0.3 million reads per library. Diversity and physicochemical repertoire analyses were performed on around 10 donors pooled from two independent experiments. TRBV-TRBJ cluster analysis included naive subsets from a handful of donors and memory cells from 3 donors.

From cysteine to phenylalanine, the CDR3 is 15 amino acids long. No DNA accompanies this entry. Taken from the germline V gene (reference sequence), the CDR1 and CDR2 loops are SSHAT and FNYEAQ. What the research found in general, with its limitations: Freshly isolated PBMCs were used for most assays because CXCR3 expression partially decreased after cryopreservation. Because surface CD5, which has been linked to self-reactivity in mice, was comparable between naive subsets, TCR interaction strength was also inferred from TRB CDR3 physicochemical properties. Compared with CXCR3-negative naive cells, CXCR3-positive naive cells had TRB CDR3s with higher hydrophobicity (lower Kidera factor 4), lower energy, and higher strength and volume indices. Naive CXCR3-negative and CXCR3-positive cells from the same donor showed similar TRBV-TRBJ usage, whereas memory cells showed distinct patterns. Comparably high repertoire diversity was found in both naive subsets, whereas much lower repertoire diversity was found in memory CD8+ T cells.

Sequencing instrument: NextSeq 550. The Human TCR Profiling Kit (MiLaboratory) was used to make UMI-labeled 5' RACE TRB cDNA libraries. cDNA synthesis used the entire amount of extracted RNA, and PCR amplification then used the entire amount of cDNA produced. The libraries were made side by side, with each library going through the same number of PCR cycles. Regarding the original processing steps: About 50,000 +/- 10,000 unique UMI-labeled TRB cDNA molecules per library were extracted with MIGEC and MiXCR, with at least two reads per UMI required. Each library averaged about 37,000 +/- 9,700 functional in-frame TRB CDR3 nucleotide clonotypes without stop codons. After downsampling to 5000 UMI-labeled TRB molecules per sample, diversity metrics such as normalized Shannon-Wiener and Chao1 were calculated in VDJtools. VDJtools was used to calculate clonotype-size-weighted physicochemical properties of the central five CDR3 residues, namely interaction energy, strength, volume and Kidera factor 4. Following TCRdb reprocessing, every CDR3 protein sequence forms one entry, and DNA is not provided. TCRdb, not the authors, supplied the V and J calls. This sample's clone table shows 100,000 to 150,000 distinct CDR3 sequences. The ten top clones hold under 0.5% of the sample.

The V and J segments used are TRBV7-7 and TRBJ2-2; TCRdb's D gene call, TRBD1, goes unchecked for lack of DNA. The sequence came from a human donor in good health. Some clones in this sample may be carry-over from other donors' samples. Sequencing was performed on naive CXCR3- CD8+ T cells from blood. The cell subset or site label of this sample denotes: CD45RO-CCR7+CD27+CD95- naive CD8+ T cells lacking CXCR3 (TNR3-). The CDR3 protein: CASSPHQGETGELFF.